This TCR beta chain was recorded in a study of shared clonotypes between healthy human individuals. TCRdb keeps only in-frame clones here, not all; method: immunoSEQ multiplex PCR. This sample has about 2.1 million clones, with about 92% found just once. CD45RO-negative CD8 cells positively selected for CCR7 made up the naive population, which excluded terminally differentiated effector memory CD45RA+ cells. Trimming cost V 5 bases and J 4 bases, with 11 bases left between them. Germline V gene sequence: CDR1 MNHEY, CDR2 SMNVEV (reference sequence). The CDR3 has 13 residues. The receptor was isolated from a man between 18 and 35 years old in good health. Some clones in this sample may be carry-over from other donors' samples. The V gene is TRBV27, the J gene TRBJ1-1; no clear D gene. The sequencing input was naive CD8+ T cells from PBMCs. The CDR3: CASSPGVTTEAFF. CDR3 in DNA: TGTGCCAGCAGTCCTGGGGTTACCACTGAAGCTTTCTTT.